Listed here is a single T cell receptor (beta chain). Its antigen is as yet unknown. Only in-frame clones appear in the TCRdb table, and some are missing; sequencing was by immunoSEQ multiplex PCR. The sample gives about 23,000 clones, less than 90% of which show up once; about 2.8% is in the top ten. Time point given: week 47, end of study. With topical imiquimod, each dose of the vaccine consisted of 300 ug of mutant IDH1 20-mer peptide. These data are taken from a study of a mutant IDH1 vaccine in newly diagnosed glioma. About the study: The earlier regimen, radiotherapy, temozolomide, or both, was most often both.

Germline CDR1 reads MGHRA; CDR2 reads YSYEKL. V gave up 3 bases and J gave up 3 bases; unmatched junction bases: 10. The CDR3 contains 16 residues. This clonotype was sampled from a man aged 40-50 years with glioma. This chain uses TRBV4-1 with TRBJ2-7; 8 nucleotides agree with TRBD2. The sample in question was PBMCs, obtained from a glioma patient whose treatment included an IDH1 peptide vaccine. The CDR3 DNA is TGCGCCAGCAGCCAGGCGGTAGCGGGATCTAACTACGAGCAGTACTTC. Protein: CASSQAVAGSNYEQYF.